This is a list of T cell receptor beta chains from one sample in a study of blood T cell repertoires in COVID-19. Measured with immunoSEQ multiplex PCR; TCRdb has only the in-frame clones, and not every one. The repertoire includes 100,000 to 150,000 clones, roughly 86% of them detected once, and over 10% sits in the top ten. Sequencing was done on a sample of peripheral blood. The source is a woman between 70 and 85 years old with COVID-19, enrolled during active disease. Both conserved end residues are part of each CDR3. A D gene is named only where the DNA matches it firmly. The size entry is marked missing in some rows and otherwise reads once, few, many or a size class.

TGTGCCAGCAGCTTAGTTCCCCCACACGGAGTCAATTCACCCCTCCACTTT	CASSLVPPHGVNSPLHF	17	-	-	TRBV7-8	TRBJ1-6
TGCGCCAGCAGCTTCCGGGGGACTAACAATGAGCAGTTCTTC	CASSFRGTNNEQFF	14	once	TRBD2	TRBV5-1	TRBJ2-1
TGTGCCAGCAGCTTAACGTGGAGGGAGACCCAGTACTTC	CASSLTWRETQYF	13	-	-	TRBV7-3	TRBJ2-5
TGTGCCAGCAGTGTCCTCCGGGACAGGGTTTTGAACACTGAAGCTTTCTTT	CASSVLRDRVLNTEAFF	17	-	TRBD1	TRBV2	TRBJ1-1
TGTGCCAGCAGCTCCTTAAATTCTGGAAACACCATATATTTT	CASSSLNSGNTIYF	14	-	-	TRBV9	TRBJ1-3
TGTGCCAGCAGCTTAGTGCCAGAACTATCCTACGAGCAGTACTTC	CASSLVPELSYEQYF	15	-	-	TRBV7-9	TRBJ2-7
TGTGCCAGCAGCATCGACAGGGTCGGAGCTTTCTTT	CASSIDRVGAFF	12	-	TRBD1	TRBV12-3/TRBV12-4	TRBJ1-1
TGTGCCAGCAGTTCTCACCGGGACACAAATCAGCCCCAGCATTTT	CASSSHRDTNQPQHF	15	-	-	TRBV28	TRBJ1-5
TGCGCCAGCAGCTTGGCCCAGGGACAGGTCGACAGCTACACCTTC	CASSLAQGQVDSYTF	15	-	TRBD1	TRBV5-1	TRBJ1-2
TGTGCCAGCAGCCACCCCGGCGGCGGGACCCAGCATTTT	CASSHPGGGTQHF	13	-	-	TRBV4-2	TRBJ1-5
TGTGCCAGCAGTCCGGGGGACAGACTCTACGAGCAGTACTTC	CASSPGDRLYEQYF	14	once	-	TRBV28	TRBJ2-7
TGTGCCAGCAGTGAAGGTTCCCTAGACCTAGAGACCCAGTACTTC	CASSEGSLDLETQYF	15	-	-	TRBV6-1	TRBJ2-5
TGTGCCAGCAGTCCTCGGGACTATGGGGGTGAGACCCAGTACTTC	CASSPRDYGGETQYF	15	-	TRBD2	TRBV2	TRBJ2-5
TGCGCCAGCAGCCTTGACGGGAACTATGGCTACACCTTC	CASSLDGNYGYTF	13	few	-	TRBV5-1	TRBJ1-2
TGCGCCAGCAGCCAAGTATCAGGGTTATTTCCTGGAAACACCATATATTTT	CASSQVSGLFPGNTIYF	17	few	-	TRBV4-1	TRBJ1-3
TGTGCCAGCACAGACACCCGGCAAACCGGGGAGCTGTTTTTT	CASTDTRQTGELFF	14	-	-	TRBV2	TRBJ2-2
TGTGCCAGCGCCGGGACAGGGAAGCCTGAAGCTTTCTTT	CASAGTGKPEAFF	13	-	TRBD1	TRBV10-3	TRBJ1-1
TGCAGCGTTGGAGTGACCGGGGCTGAAGCTTTCTTT	CSVGVTGAEAFF	12	few	-	TRBV29-1	TRBJ1-1
TGTGCCAGCTCACCGCAACATGGCTCTGGAAACACCATATATTTT	CASSPQHGSGNTIYF	15	-	-	TRBV18	TRBJ1-3
TGTGCCAGCAGCCGGGACTCCTACGAGCAGTACTTC	CASSRDSYEQYF	12	-	-	TRBV12-3/TRBV12-4	TRBJ2-7
TGTGCCAGCAGTGAGCGGGACACAGATACGCAGTATTTT	CASSERDTDTQYF	13	few	-	TRBV6-1	TRBJ2-3
TGTGCCAGCAGTGCAGGCACAGGGGGAACTAATGAAAAACTGTTTTTT	CASSAGTGGTNEKLFF	16	-	TRBD1	TRBV6-1	TRBJ1-4
TGCAGTGCTCGTCAGGGTTATGAAGCTTTCTTT	CSARQGYEAFF	11	-	-	TRBV20-1	TRBJ1-1
TGTGCCAGTATACCGTACGGGGGGGCTGAAGCTTTCTTT	CASIPYGGAEAFF	13	-	-	TRBV19	TRBJ1-1
TGTGCCAGAACTAGACGTATTCCTTACGAGCAGTACTTC	CARTRRIPYEQYF	13	once	-	TRBV19	TRBJ2-7
TGTGCCAGCAGCTTAGGGCGGACAGGTGGAGCTTTCTTT	CASSLGRTGGAFF	13	-	TRBD1	TRBV7-2	TRBJ1-1
TGTGCCAGCAACCAGGGGGCTCTGGCAGATACGCAGTATTTT	CASNQGALADTQYF	14	-	TRBD1	TRBV7-9	TRBJ2-3
TGTGCCAGCAGTTCAATGGCCAATGAGCAGTTCTTC	CASSSMANEQFF	12	-	-	TRBV27	TRBJ2-1
TGTGCCAGCAGTGCTCGCCGGGACAGCAATGAGCAGTTCTTC	CASSARRDSNEQFF	14	-	TRBD1	TRBV27	TRBJ2-1
TGTGCCAGCAGCTCCCCTCGACTAGTTCCCTACGAGCAGTACTTC	CASSSPRLVPYEQYF	15	-	-	TRBV28	TRBJ2-7
TGTGCCAGTAGTATAGAGGGCTCTGGCACCCAGCCCCAGCATTTT	CASSIEGSGTQPQHF	15	-	-	TRBV19	TRBJ1-5
TGCGCCAGCAGCTTTGGACTCCTAAGCTCCTACAATGAGCAGTTCTTC	CASSFGLLSSYNEQFF	16	-	-	TRBV5-1	TRBJ2-1
TGTGCCAGCAGCTCCCCGACGGAGAATTCACCCCTCCACTTT	CASSSPTENSPLHF	14	-	-	TRBV7-3	TRBJ1-6
TGTGCCAGCTCCCCCGGTGGAGGGGATTACTATGGCTACACCTTC	CASSPGGGDYYGYTF	15	-	-	TRBV18	TRBJ1-2
TGTGCCAGTAGTATGCGGGGGGCGGATGTTAAAGCTAATGAAAAACTGTTTTTT	CASSMRGADVKANEKLFF	18	-	-	TRBV19	TRBJ1-4
TGTGCCAGCAGCTTAGACAGGTATAGCACAGATACGCAGTATTTT	CASSLDRYSTDTQYF	15	-	-	TRBV5-4	TRBJ2-3
TGTGCCAGCAGCCAAGCCAAGACAACAAAACTGTTTTTT	CASSQAKTTKLFF	13	-	-	TRBV14	TRBJ1-4
TGTGCCATCAGTGATAAAGCGGCGACAATCACAGATACGCAGTATTTT	CAISDKAATITDTQYF	16	-	-	TRBV10-3	TRBJ2-3
TGTGCCAGCAGCTTGGGGGGAATGGGGGGCCAAGAGACCCAGTACTTC	CASSLGGMGGQETQYF	16	-	-	TRBV5-4	TRBJ2-5
TGTGCCAGCAGCAGGACAGGGCTTGAAGCTTTCTTT	CASSRTGLEAFF	12	-	-	TRBV21-1	TRBJ1-1
TGTGCCAGTAGTACCGGACTTGGTCAGCCCCAGCATTTT	CASSTGLGQPQHF	13	-	-	TRBV19	TRBJ1-5
TGTGCCAGCAGTCGACAGATACAAACAAACTATGGCTACACCTTC	CASSRQIQTNYGYTF	15	-	-	TRBV28	TRBJ1-2
TGCGCCAGCAGCACCGGGACACAGTATGAAAAACTGTTTTTT	CASSTGTQYEKLFF	14	-	-	TRBV5-1	TRBJ1-4
TGCAGCGCAATACAGGGTAATGAAAAACTGTTTTTT	CSAIQGNEKLFF	12	-	-	TRBV29-1	TRBJ1-4
TGTGCCAGCAGCTTAAGACAGGGAACTGAAGCTTTCTTT	CASSLRQGTEAFF	13	-	TRBD1	TRBV7-7	TRBJ1-1
TGCGCCAGCAGCGGCGGGAGTTCACCCCTCCACTTT	CASSGGSSPLHF	12	few	-	TRBV5-1	TRBJ1-6
TGTGCCAGCACGATATGGGGGGGGGCAAATGAGCAGTTCTTC	CASTIWGGANEQFF	14	-	-	TRBV27	TRBJ2-1
TGTGCCAGCTCACCCTTGACAGGAATTAAATCCTATAATTCACCCCTCCACTTT	CASSPLTGIKSYNSPLHF	18	-	-	TRBV18	TRBJ1-6
TGTGCCAGTAGTATAGTAGGGAGGACAGGGCGTTGGACCGGGGAGCTGTTTTTT	CASSIVGRTGRWTGELFF	18	once	TRBD1	TRBV19	TRBJ2-2